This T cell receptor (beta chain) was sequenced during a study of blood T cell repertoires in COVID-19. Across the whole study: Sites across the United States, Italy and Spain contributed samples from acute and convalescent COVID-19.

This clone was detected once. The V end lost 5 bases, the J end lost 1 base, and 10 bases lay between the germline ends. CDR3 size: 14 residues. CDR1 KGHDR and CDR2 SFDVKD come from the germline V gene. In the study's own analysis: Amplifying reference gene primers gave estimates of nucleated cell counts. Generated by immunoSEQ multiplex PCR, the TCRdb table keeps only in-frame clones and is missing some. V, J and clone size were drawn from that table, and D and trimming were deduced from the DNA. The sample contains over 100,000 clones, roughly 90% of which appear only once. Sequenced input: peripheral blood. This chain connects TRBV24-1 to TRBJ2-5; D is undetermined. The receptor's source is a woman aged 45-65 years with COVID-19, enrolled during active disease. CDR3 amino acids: CATSVGEVQETQYF. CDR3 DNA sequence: TGTGCCACCAGTGTCGGAGAGGTCCAAGAGACCCAGTACTTC.